This TCR beta chain was sequenced in a study of blood T cell repertoires in COVID-19 (TCRdb year 2020). Notes on the research overall: The collaborator samples originated in the United States, Italy and Spain and spanned the acute and convalescent phases of COVID-19. The prospective study material was composed of cDNA or gDNA derived from T cells, B-cell-depleted T cells, or PBMCs. Nearly every sample came with metadata listing a de-identified subject ID, COVID-19 status, age in years and sex. Samples came from the ongoing ImmuneRACE study (first 160 participants) plus 1,254 subjects from 6 global collaborators. The repertoires were released in a freely available public database meant as a resource for research on the immune response to SARS-CoV-2. Where HLA class I and class II types were available, the types were taken from metadata supplied by the sample provider, not from assay-based typing. Deeply sampled blood TCRbeta repertoires from subjects exposed to, actively infected with, or recovered from COVID-19 were included in the dataset. General study outcomes and caveats: How much clinical and demographic metadata was included differed by source and by participant, and the metadata was provided uncurated.

TCRbeta CDR3 regions were amplified from genomic DNA by means of the immunoSEQ Assay, a bias-controlled multiplex PCR. In the authors' own workflow: Within the assay, amplification of reference gene primers was used to estimate how many nucleated cells each sample contained. Sequence reads were collapsed and filtered to measure the absolute abundance of every unique TCRbeta CDR3 rearrangement. For each sample, productive Simpson clonality was calculated as the square root of Simpson's diversity index over productive rearrangements. Here the immuneACCESS table is served through TCRdb, limited to in-frame sequences with V and J called. Missing clones are a known gap in these copies; in checked studies unresolved V genes cover under half, and the rest lacks a known reason. V and J calls and clone size are those listed in that table; D and trimming were worked out from the DNA. Across this sample there are about 230,000 clones, with just over 85% seen only once. The ten largest clones add up to roughly 16% of the sample.

About this clone: Its antigen is unknown. No clone much larger than this one lies a single base away; base qualities are absent.

In the prospective study, participants were roughly 18 to 100 years old, resided in 20 to 30 geographic areas of the United States, and were enrolled through a virtual design. In the prospective study, participants were assigned to cohorts based on the clinical history participants reported in a screening survey and a study questionnaire. Recovered participants in ImmuneRACE Cohort 3 were defined as having two consecutive negative NP/OP PCR tests, clearance from a healthcare professional, or resolution of symptoms. Each participant in the prospective study had whole blood, serum and a nasopharyngeal or oropharyngeal swab collected by mobile phlebotomists. Prospective study participants could optionally give additional blood draws and questionnaires over a roughly two-month period. Blood samples from the prospective study were shipped frozen or at room temperature prior to DNA extraction. Based on the germline V gene (reference sequence), the CDR1 and CDR2 sequences are LNHDA and SQIVND. Trimming takes 6 bases off V and 6 bases off J; junction bases not matched to a gene: 10. From cysteine to phenylalanine, the CDR3 is 14 amino acids long. Just CDR3 DNA is preserved here, 42 bases in frame from base 1.

This TCR derives from a man aged 18 to 29 who had recovered from COVID-19. The V and J segments used are TRBV19 and TRBJ2-7; TRBD1 matches 8 bases in the middle. The sequenced material came from PBMCs or T cells enriched from blood (not recorded which). CDR3 region: CASSPGQEGPEQYF. At the DNA level, the sequence is TGTGCCAGTAGCCCGGGACAGGAGGGACCCGAGCAGTACTTC. Supplemented by the reference TRBV19 and TRBJ2-7 proteins around the CDR3, the complete variable domain is DGGITQSPKYLFRKEGQNVTLSCEQNLNHDAMYWYRQDPGQGLRLIYYSQIVNDFQKGDIAEGYSVSREKKESFPLTVTSAQKNPTAFYLCASSPGQEGPEQYFGPGTRLTVT.